This T cell receptor beta chain was recovered during a study of CD8 T cells in Susac syndrome. This CDR3 is 11 amino acids long. The germline V gene has CDR1 GTSNPN and CDR2 SVGIG (reference sequence). V lost 3 bases and J lost 7, with 9 bases in between. The RNA, roughly 0.5 to 1 ug, was put through reverse transcription using random hexamers. TCRdb reprocessed the immunoSEQ multiplex PCR reads via MiXCR and lists one record per CDR3 protein. The sample includes approximately 190,000 distinct CDR3 sequences, approximately 95% of them seen just once. The sample holds one count of this clonotype. The clonotype was recovered from a human donor with Susac syndrome. Source material: CD8+ T cells from PBMCs. The rearrangement uses TRBV30 and TRBJ1-2, with a possible D match to TRBD1 (5 bases). Here the CDR3 DNA reads TGTGCCTGGAGGCAGGGAGGTGGCTACACCTTC. Translated: CAWRQGGGYTF.